Listed below are T cell receptor beta chains from one sample, sequenced in a study of shared clonotypes between healthy human individuals. Profiled with immunoSEQ multiplex PCR; TCRdb holds only in-frame clones, not every one. Of around 1.1 million clones in the sample, 70% to 85% are singletons; the top ten hold 0.7% to 0.95%. The sample consisted of memory CD4+ T cells from PBMCs. Receptors were obtained from a man aged 18 to 35 in good health. Some clones in this sample may be carry-over from other donors' samples. The CDR3 runs from the conserved cysteine through the conserved F or W. D genes are given only for firm matches. Only part of the rows carry a size: once, few, many, or a class if the clone is expanded.

v_call	clone_size	d_call	j_call	cdr3_nt	cdr3_aa
TRBV11-2	.	TRBD2	TRBJ2-3	TGTGCCAGCTTATCCCTCCGGGAGGTAACCACAGATACGCAGTATTTT	CASLSLREVTTDTQYF
TRBV11-3	.	TRBD2	TRBJ2-1	TGTGCCAGCAGCTTAGATAGCGGGATCTACAATGAGCAGTTCTTC	CASSLDSGIYNEQFF
TRBV18	.	TRBD2	TRBJ2-3	TGTGCCAGCTCACTGTGGACTAGCGGGAGACCTCGAAGCACAGATACGCAGTATTTT	CASSLWTSGRPRSTDTQYF
TRBV18	.	.	TRBJ1-5	TGTGCCAGCTCACAAATGGGGGTAGCGGGTAATCAGCCCCAGCATTTT	CASSQMGVAGNQPQHF
TRBV5-1	.	TRBD1	TRBJ1-5	TGCGCCAGCGGGAGGACAGGGCGTTTTCAGCCCCAGCATTTT	CASGRTGRFQPQHF
TRBV5-4	few	.	TRBJ1-1	TGTGCCAGCAGCTTGGAGGTGGCTCTGAACACTGAAGCTTTCTTT	CASSLEVALNTEAFF
TRBV5-1	.	.	TRBJ2-1	TGCGCCAGCAGCTTAGCTAGCGCGGACAATGAGCAGTTCTTC	CASSLASADNEQFF
TRBV1	.	.	TRBJ2-3	TGCACCAGCAGCCCCCACGTGACTAGCGGCAGCACAGATACGCAGTATTTT	CTSSPHVTSGSTDTQYF
TRBV6-6	once	.	TRBJ2-5	TGTGCCAGCAGCACGGGCTCCCTGGGCGAGACCCAGTACTTC	CASSTGSLGETQYF
TRBV7-2	.	.	TRBJ1-2	TGTGCCAGCAGCTTAGAGGGTTATGGCTACACCTTC	CASSLEGYGYTF
TRBV6-5	once	TRBD1	TRBJ2-7	TGTGCCAGCTGGAGAGGGACAGGGGGTGAGCAGTACTTC	CASWRGTGGEQYF
TRBV7-3	few	.	TRBJ2-1	TGTGCCAGCAGCTTCGGGGACAATGAGCAGTTCTTC	CASSFGDNEQFF
TRBV4-3	.	TRBD2	TRBJ2-1	TGCGCCAGCAGCCAGAGCATGGCTAGCGGGTACAATGAGCAGTTCTTC	CASSQSMASGYNEQFF
TRBV28	.	TRBD1	TRBJ1-3	TGTGCCAGCAGTTTACCATCGACAGGGCACTCTGGAAACACCATATATTTT	CASSLPSTGHSGNTIYF
TRBV7-2	.	.	TRBJ2-7	TGTGCCAGCAGCCACGAGTGGGGCCCCGAGCAGTACTTC	CASSHEWGPEQYF
TRBV30	.	.	TRBJ2-7	TGTGCCTGGAGTCAAAAGGGCGAGCAGTACTTC	CAWSQKGEQYF
TRBV27	.	TRBD1	TRBJ2-5	TGTGCCAGCAGTTGGGGACAGGGGGAGTCGGAGACCCAGTACTTC	CASSWGQGESETQYF
TRBV4-2	.	.	TRBJ2-2	TGTGCCAGCAGCCAAGAAGGGATCGCCTGGACCGGGGAGCTGTTTTTT	CASSQEGIAWTGELFF
TRBV18	.	.	TRBJ2-5	TGTGCCAGCTCACCACCGAACTATCAAGAGACCCAGTACTTC	CASSPPNYQETQYF
TRBV5-8	.	.	TRBJ1-5	TGTGCCAGCAGCTTTTTCTCTGGGGGGAATCAGCCCCAGCATTTT	CASSFFSGGNQPQHF
TRBV7-9	.	.	TRBJ1-1	TGTGCCAGCAGCTTAGGGGGGCCCCTAGGGCCTGAAGCTTTCTTT	CASSLGGPLGPEAFF